A single sample gave rise to the 24 T cell receptor beta chains below, sequenced in a study of identical twins. TCRdb used MiXCR to reprocess the 5' RACE reads, holding one entry per CDR3 protein. The data contain about 720,000 distinct CDR3 sequences, 15% to 20% of them singletons. This sample also belongs to another study, concerning T cells expressing NK-cell markers.

The sample consisted of PBMCs. These TCRs come from a woman younger than 30 in good health.

V and J are TRBV3-1 and TRBJ2-3, with D possibly matching TRBD2 (5 bases). Germline V gene sequence: CDR1 LGHDT, CDR2 YNNKEL (reference sequence). V gave up 2 bases and J gave up 1 base, with 10 bases separating them. The CDR3 runs to 15 residues. The CDR3 loop reads CASSQWVGGTDTQYF. The CDR3 nucleotides read TGTGCCAGCAGCCAATGGGTCGGGGGCACAGATACGCAGTATTTT.

This clonotype was picked up many times. CDR3 bases: TGCGCCAGCAGCCCTGGACTGTCTAGCACAGATACGCAGTATTTT. Translating it yields CASSPGLSSTDTQYF. This chain connects TRBV5-1 to TRBJ2-3; maybe TRBD2 (5 bases). The CDR3 length is 15 residues. V dropped 4 bases and J dropped 0 bases, with 12 bases sitting between them. Germline loops: CDR1 SGHRS, CDR2 YFSETQ.

This clonotype turned up a few times. The chain recombines TRBV20-1 with TRBJ1-1, with D maybe TRBD1 (6 bases). Between the trimmed V and J ends, which lost 3 bases and 8 bases, there was a span of 13 bases. From germline, CDR1 is DFQATT and CDR2 SNEGSKA (reference sequence). This CDR3 spans 12 amino acids. The CDR3 protein is CSASRGSGEAFF. CDR3 nucleotides: TGCAGTGCTAGTAGGGGGTCGGGAGAAGCTTTCTTT.

This clonotype was seen many times. The gene calls are TRBV6-5 and TRBJ1-3; D gene uncertain. The ends were cut back, 0 bases at V and 0 bases at J, with 3 bases in the middle. Germline lookup yields CDR1 MNHEY and CDR2 SVGAGI. The CDR3 contains 14 residues. CDR3 residues: CASSYSASGNTIYF. The DNA for the CDR3 is TGTGCCAGCAGTTACTCGGCCTCTGGAAACACCATATATTTT.

This clonotype was picked up a small number of times. V gene TRBV12-3 or TRBV12-4 combines with J gene TRBJ2-3; the D gene could be TRBD1 or TRBD2 (5 bases each). With 5 bases removed from V and 7 bases from J, the gap between germline ends came to 16 bases. The CDR3 has 14 residues. In DNA form, the CDR3 reads TGTGCCAGCAGTCCCAGTGGGGCGGGTAATACGCAGTATTTT. It codes for CASSPSGAGNTQYF.

The V and J genes are TRBV7-8 and TRBJ1-1; D unresolved. Per germline, CDR1 SGHVS and CDR2 FQNEAQ. This CDR3 region has 13 residues. V lost 5 bases and J 0 bases, leaving 7 bases between the germline ends. The DNA of the CDR3 is TGTGCCAGCAGCGCGGACGTGAACACTGAAGCTTTCTTT. As protein: CASSADVNTEAFF.

In this sample, this clonotype turned up a few times. The rearrangement uses TRBV5-1 and TRBJ2-7; TRBD2 agrees at 8 bases. V lost 7 bases, J lost 6 bases, and 15 bases stayed unmatched. This CDR3 region has 15 residues. Looked up from germline, CDR1 is SGHRS and CDR2 is YFSETQ. The CDR3 here is CASALGGLERREQYF. CDR3 DNA: TGCGCCAGCGCCCTTGGGGGACTAGAACGGCGCGAGCAGTACTTC.

This rearrangement joins TRBV7-8 to TRBJ2-7; TRBD2 might be the D (6 bases). V lost 5 bases to trimming and J lost 5 bases, with 19 bases between them. The CDR3 extends over 15 amino acids. Germline V gene lookup returns CDR1 SGHVS and CDR2 FQNEAQ. The chain's CDR3 is CASSDRGWDWNEQYF. The CDR3 nucleotides are TGTGCCAGCAGCGATCGGGGGTGGGATTGGAACGAGCAGTACTTC.

This clonotype was seen more than once but under ten times. The CDR3 DNA reads as TGTGCCAGCAGACTACAGGGGGCCGGGGGCATTCAGTACTTC. This sequence encodes CASRLQGAGGIQYF. The chain combines TRBV12-3 or TRBV12-4 with TRBJ2-4; 9 bases are a match to TRBD1. With 6 bases clipped from V and 9 bases from J, the junction kept 9 bases outside the gene matches. The CDR3 extends over 14 amino acids.

The gene calls are TRBV7-2 and TRBJ2-5; perhaps TRBD2 as D (6 bases). The CDR3 sequence is 14 residues long. Trimming shortened V by 6 bases and J by 5 bases, and 16 bases separated the two germline ends. Germline V CDR1 and CDR2: SGHTA, FQGNSA. CDR3 sequence reads: CASSSGTFWETQYF. The CDR3 bases are TGTGCCAGCAGTTCAGGGACTTTTTGGGAGACCCAGTACTTC. Drawing the rest from reference TRBV7-2 and TRBJ2-5, the complete variable domain is GAGVSQSPSNKVTEKGKDVELRCDPISGHTALYWYRQSLGQGLEFLIYFQGNSAPDKSGLPSDRFSAERTGGSVSTLTIQRTQQEDSAVYLCASSSGTFWETQYFGPGTRLLVL.

In nucleotides, the CDR3 is TGTGCCAGCAGCTCATTGACCCGGGACAGGGGGCTGTCCTACGAGCAGTACTTC. Protein product: CASSSLTRDRGLSYEQYF. J is TRBJ2-7 and V is TRBV11-2; 12 nucleotides align to TRBD1. Trimming removed 4 bases from V and 1 base from J; junction bases left unmatched: 11. CDR1 is SGHAT, CDR2 FQNNGV, per germline. The CDR3 is made up of 18 amino acids.

The genes are TRBV14 and TRBJ2-3, with TRBD1 matching over 9 bases. Germline CDR1 reads SGHDN; CDR2 reads FVKESK. The CDR3 spans 18 residues. The V gene end was trimmed by 0 bases and the J gene end by 2 bases; junction bases not matched to a gene: 9. DNA of the CDR3: TGTGCCAGCAGCCAAGATACCTCCGGGACAGGGCCCACAGATACGCAGTATTTT. Protein: CASSQDTSGTGPTDTQYF.

This clonotype was seen a single time. This sequence joins TRBV10-3 and TRBJ1-1; weak D call: TRBD1 (5 bases). The CDR3 is made up of 14 amino acids. Germline V gene data show CDR1 as ENHRY and CDR2 as SYGVKD. V lost 5 bases and J lost 3, with 13 bases in between. The CDR3 reads CAISNPGTDTEAFF. The CDR3 DNA sequence: TGTGCCATCAGTAACCCCGGGACGGACACTGAAGCTTTCTTT.

The chain couples TRBV5-8 to TRBJ2-3; D perhaps matches TRBD2 (6 bases). Germline CDR1 SGHTS, CDR2 YDEGEE. This CDR3 is built from 15 residues. V was trimmed by 3 bases and J by 4 bases, leaving 15 bases between them. DNA of the CDR3: TGTGCCAGCAGCTACTGGGGGGTTCGAGCAGATACGCAGTATTTT. Translated: CASSYWGVRADTQYF.

The DNA for the CDR3 is TGTGCCAGCAGCTTAAAGCCCGGGGAGCTGTTTTTT. This codes for CASSLKPGELFF. The chain recombines TRBV7-9 with TRBJ2-2; no definite D call. Trimming pared 2 bases from V and 6 bases from J, leaving 4 bases between. Germline V CDR1 and CDR2: SEHNR, FQNEAQ (reference sequence). There are 12 residues in the CDR3.

The J gene is TRBJ2-1, the V gene TRBV5-1; TRBD2 aligns across 8 bases. Germline values: CDR1 SGHRS, CDR2 YFSETQ. V lost 7 bases and J lost 10; bases outside the gene matches: 10. The CDR3 totals 13 residues. This CDR3 is CASRGGPSSEQFF. CDR3 in DNA: TGCGCCAGCCGGGGGGGCCCTTCCTCGGAGCAGTTCTTC.

CDR3 coding DNA: TGTGCCAGCAGCTTAGACGGACAGGGGAACACTGAAGCTTTCTTT. It codes for CASSLDGQGNTEAFF. The chain combines TRBV7-2 with TRBJ1-1; 8 nucleotides match TRBD1. This CDR3 has 15 amino acids. Per germline, CDR1 SGHTA and CDR2 FQGNSA. Trimming at V came to 1 base and at J to 1 base, leaving 2 bases not matched to a gene.

There are a few counts of this clonotype. The V and J genes are TRBV12-3 or TRBV12-4 and TRBJ1-6; D gene ambiguous. V was clipped by 3 bases and J by 10 bases, with 16 bases between them. The CDR3 has 15 residues. In nucleotides, the CDR3 is TGTGCCAGCAGTTTTAGGCACGGACTTGGATCACCCCTCCACTTT. Translating gives CASSFRHGLGSPLHF.

The chain joins TRBV20-1 to TRBJ2-5; D unclear. This CDR3 contains 12 residues. V was trimmed by 0 bases and J by 5 bases, leaving 7 bases between them. Germline loops: CDR1 DFQATT, CDR2 SNEGSKA (reference sequence). For the CDR3, the DNA is TGCAGTGCTAGAGATCGGCGGGAGACCCAGTACTTC. This codes for CSARDRRETQYF.

The chain links TRBV4-2 to TRBJ2-3; D may be TRBD1 or TRBD2 (5 bases each). Germline V gene sequence: CDR1 LGHNA, CDR2 YNFKEQ. V lost 4 bases to trimming and J lost 8 bases, with 16 bases between them. The CDR3 runs 14 residues. Written as DNA, the CDR3 is TGTGCCAGCAGCCTGGGGCGGGCAGGAGGTACGCAGTATTTT. Its protein product is CASSLGRAGGTQYF.

This clonotype was observed a handful of times. V is TRBV5-1 and J is TRBJ2-1; TRBD1 aligns across 8 bases. The junction had 2 bases not matched to a gene; V was cut back by 2 bases and J by 1 base. The CDR3 totals 15 residues. In germline, CDR1 is SGHRS, CDR2 YFSETQ. In nucleotides, the CDR3 is TGCGCCAGCAGCTTACAGGGGGATTCCTACAATGAGCAGTTCTTC. This encodes CASSLQGDSYNEQFF.

This clonotype was recorded at least ten times. This chain links TRBV20-1 with TRBJ2-1; D gene unclear. CDR1 and CDR2 (germline): DFQATT, SNEGSKA (reference sequence). The CDR3 runs 11 residues. With 6 bases removed from V and 10 bases from J, the gap between germline ends came to 13 bases. CDR3 residues: CSASPVLEQFF. CDR3 sequence (DNA): TGCAGTGCCAGCCCCGTACTAGAGCAGTTCTTC.

This clonotype was counted between two and nine times. V gene TRBV15 combines with J gene TRBJ1-6; no firm D call. Trimming shortened V by 3 bases and J by 9 bases, and 12 bases separated the two germline ends. Germline loops: CDR1 LNHNV, CDR2 YYDKDF (reference sequence). This CDR3 comprises 14 residues. The CDR3 is CATSRTGSGSPLHF. CDR3 DNA: TGTGCCACCAGCAGGACGGGTTCGGGTTCACCCCTCCACTTT.

This clonotype was counted at least ten times. V gene TRBV12-3 or TRBV12-4 combines with J gene TRBJ1-2; unclear D gene. V gave up 6 bases and J gave up 7 bases, with 18 bases separating them. The CDR3 spans 14 residues. Written as DNA, the CDR3 is TGTGCCAGCAGCCGCGCCGACATTTTTGGTGGCTACACCTTC. It codes for CASSRADIFGGYTF.